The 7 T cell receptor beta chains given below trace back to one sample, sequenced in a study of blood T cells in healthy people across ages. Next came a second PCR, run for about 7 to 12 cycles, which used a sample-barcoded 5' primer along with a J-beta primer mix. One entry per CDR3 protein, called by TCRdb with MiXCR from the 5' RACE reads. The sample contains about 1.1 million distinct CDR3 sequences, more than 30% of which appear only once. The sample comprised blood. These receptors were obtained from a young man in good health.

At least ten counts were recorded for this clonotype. This chain's CDR3 is CASGLDRGNYNEQFF. The CDR3 region has the DNA TGTGCTAGTGGTTTGGACAGGGGGAACTACAATGAGCAGTTCTTC. The chain is built from TRBV12-5 and TRBJ2-1, with 8 bases matching TRBD1. Germline V gene sequence: CDR1 LGHNT, CDR2 FRNRAP. V lost 1 base, J lost 3 bases, and 2 bases stayed unmatched. The CDR3 totals 15 residues. Full variable domain (missing parts from reference TRBV12-5 and TRBJ2-1): DARVTQTPRHKVTEMGQEVTMRCQPILGHNTVFWYRQTMMQGLELLAYFRNRAPLDDSGMPKDRFSAEMPDATLATLKIQPSEPRDSAVYFCASGLDRGNYNEQFFGPGTRLTVL.

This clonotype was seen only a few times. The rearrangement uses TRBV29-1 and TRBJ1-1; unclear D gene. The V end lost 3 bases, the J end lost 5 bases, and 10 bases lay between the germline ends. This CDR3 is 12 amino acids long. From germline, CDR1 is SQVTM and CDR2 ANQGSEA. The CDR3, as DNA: TGCAGCGTTGATAAGGGTGGTACTGAAGCTTTCTTT. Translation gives CSVDKGGTEAFF.

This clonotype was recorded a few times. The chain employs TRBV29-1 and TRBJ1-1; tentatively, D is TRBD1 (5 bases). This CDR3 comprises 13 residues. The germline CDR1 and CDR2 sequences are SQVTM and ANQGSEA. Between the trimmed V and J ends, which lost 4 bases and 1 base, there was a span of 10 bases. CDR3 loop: CSVVGRANTEAFF. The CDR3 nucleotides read TGCAGCGTTGTGGGCAGGGCGAACACTGAAGCTTTCTTT. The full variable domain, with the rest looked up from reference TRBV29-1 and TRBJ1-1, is SAVISQKPSRDICQRGTSLTIQCQVDSQVTMMFWYRQQPGQSLTLIATANQGSEATYESGFVIDKFPISRPNLTFSTLTVSNMSPEDSSIYLCSVVGRANTEAFFGQGTRLTVV.

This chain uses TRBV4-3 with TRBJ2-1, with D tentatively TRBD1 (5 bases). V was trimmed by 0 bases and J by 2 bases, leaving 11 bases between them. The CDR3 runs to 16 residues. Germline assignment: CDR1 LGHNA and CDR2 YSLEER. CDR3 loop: CASSQDTAGPYNEQFF. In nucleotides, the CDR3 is TGCGCCAGCAGCCAAGATACGGCAGGGCCCTACAATGAGCAGTTCTTC.

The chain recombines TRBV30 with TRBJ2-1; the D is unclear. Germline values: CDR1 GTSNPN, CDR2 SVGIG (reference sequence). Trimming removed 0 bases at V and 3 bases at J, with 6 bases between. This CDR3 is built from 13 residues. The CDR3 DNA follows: TGTGCCTGGAGTGTTGGCGGCTACAATGAGCAGTTCTTC. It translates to CAWSVGGYNEQFF.

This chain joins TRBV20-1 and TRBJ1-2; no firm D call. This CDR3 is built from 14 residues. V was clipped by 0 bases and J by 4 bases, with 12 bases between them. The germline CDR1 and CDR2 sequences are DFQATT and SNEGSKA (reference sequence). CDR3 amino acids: CSARENRRFYGYTF. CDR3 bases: TGCAGTGCTAGAGAGAACAGACGTTTCTATGGCTACACCTTC.

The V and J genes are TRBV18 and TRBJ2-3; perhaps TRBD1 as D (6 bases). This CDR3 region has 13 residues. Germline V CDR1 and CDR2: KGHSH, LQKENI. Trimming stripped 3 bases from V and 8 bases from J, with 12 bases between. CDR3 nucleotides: TGTGCCAGCTCACCTTCGGACAGTCGTACGCAGTATTTT. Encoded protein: CASSPSDSRTQYF.